These 4 T cell receptor beta chains came from one sample sequenced in a study of T cell changes during pregnancy in multiple sclerosis. This table comes from immunoSEQ multiplex PCR, and its TCRdb copy is limited to in-frame clones, with some not included. Of 30,000 to 40,000 clones listed, around 89% are singletons. This material consisted of CD8+ T cells from peripheral blood mononuclear cells, taken in the third trimester of pregnancy. The receptor set was obtained from a female donor with multiple sclerosis, enrolled in a pregnancy study.

V gene TRBV27 combines with J gene TRBJ2-7; 10 nucleotides align to TRBD1. The CDR3 extends over 14 amino acids. V shed 5 bases and J 3 bases; nucleotides not matched to a gene: 4. Germline CDR1 MNHEY, CDR2 SMNVEV (reference sequence). Written as DNA, the CDR3 is TGTGCCAGCAGTCCGTGGACAGGGGGCTACGAGCAGTACTTC. Its translation: CASSPWTGGYEQYF.

J is TRBJ2-1 and V is TRBV4-1, with TRBD2 as a possible D gene (5 bases). Germline assignment: CDR1 MGHRA and CDR2 YSYEKL. The CDR3 extends over 15 amino acids. V lost 4 bases and J 5 bases, leaving 15 bases between the germline ends. CDR3 residues: CASSPRAGSDNEQFF. CDR3 DNA: TGCGCCAGCAGCCCTCGGGCGGGTAGTGACAATGAGCAGTTCTTC.

The chain combines TRBV7-8 with TRBJ2-3, with 11 bases identical to TRBD2. The germline V gene has CDR1 SGHVS and CDR2 FQNEAQ. The CDR3 length is 16 residues. With 5 bases clipped from V and 4 bases from J, the junction kept 8 bases outside the gene matches. CDR3 residues: CASSEGLAGLSDTQYF. The CDR3 DNA follows: TGTGCCAGCAGCGAAGGACTAGCGGGTCTTTCAGATACGCAGTATTTT. Supplemented by reference TRBV7-8 and TRBJ2-3, the full variable domain reads GAGVSQSPRYKVAKRGQDVALRCDPISGHVSLFWYQQALGQGPEFLTYFQNEAQLDKSGLPSDRFFAERPEGSVSTLKIQRTQQEDSAVYLCASSEGLAGLSDTQYFGPGTRLTVL.

The chain couples TRBV5-6 to TRBJ2-1; D unresolved. Germline loops: CDR1 SGHDT, CDR2 YYEEEE. The CDR3 sequence is 15 residues long. Trimming removed 2 bases from V and 8 bases from J, with 17 bases in between. The CDR3 sequence: CASSFEVLPIDEQFF. The CDR3 nucleotides read TGTGCCAGCAGCTTCGAGGTCTTACCTATCGATGAGCAGTTCTTC.